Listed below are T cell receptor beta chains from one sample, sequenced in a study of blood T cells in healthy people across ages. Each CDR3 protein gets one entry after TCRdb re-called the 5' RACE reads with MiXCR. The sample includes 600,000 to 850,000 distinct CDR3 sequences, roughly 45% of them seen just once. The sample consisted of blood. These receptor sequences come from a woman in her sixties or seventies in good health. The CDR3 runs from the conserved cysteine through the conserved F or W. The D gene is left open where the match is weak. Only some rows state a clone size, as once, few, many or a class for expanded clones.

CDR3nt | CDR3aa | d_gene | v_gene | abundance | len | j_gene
TGTGCCAGCAGCACTTACCGGGACAGGGCGAACAATGAGCAGTTCTTC | CASSTYRDRANNEQFF | TRBD1 | TRBV9 | few | 16 | TRBJ2-1
TGTGCCACCAGCAGAAAAGACAGGGTTCTGAATTCACCCCTCCACTTT | CATSRKDRVLNSPLHF | TRBD1 | TRBV15 | . | 16 | TRBJ1-6
TGTGCCAGCAGCCCCGGACTAGCGGGGGAACTATACGAGCAGTACTTC | CASSPGLAGELYEQYF | TRBD2 | TRBV11-1 | . | 16 | TRBJ2-7
TGTGCCAGCTCCCCCCTCTGGGGGGATGACCAAGAGACCCAGTACTTC | CASSPLWGDDQETQYF | . | TRBV18 | few | 16 | TRBJ2-5
TGTGCCATCAGTGGGGGACAGGCCTACGAGCAGTACTTC | CAISGGQAYEQYF | TRBD1 | TRBV10-3 | . | 13 | TRBJ2-7
TGTGCCAACGGCCAGGTCCTTAGTTCACCCCTCCACTTT | CANGQVLSSPLHF | . | TRBV7-6 | . | 13 | TRBJ1-6
TGTGCCAGCAGTTTTGTGTCGGGAAGGTCCTACAATGAGCAGTTCTTC | CASSFVSGRSYNEQFF | . | TRBV12-3/TRBV12-4 | . | 16 | TRBJ2-1
TGTGCCAGCAGCTTAGCCGCTGTGGGCCAAGAGACCCAGTACTTC | CASSLAAVGQETQYF | . | TRBV7-8 | . | 15 | TRBJ2-5
TGTGCCAGCAGTTTATCTGTTAAAACGGTGGGCGCAGATACGCAGTATTTT | CASSLSVKTVGADTQYF | . | TRBV12-3/TRBV12-4 | . | 17 | TRBJ2-3
TGCGCCAGCAGCTTCGCTAGCGAGGGCACCTACGAGCAGTACTTC | CASSFASEGTYEQYF | . | TRBV5-1 | many | 15 | TRBJ2-7
TGTGCTAGCAGCAACCACGCCACAGATACGCAGTATTTT | CASSNHATDTQYF | . | TRBV7-7 | . | 13 | TRBJ2-3
TGTGCCAGCAGCACAGAGTCCGGGTACCAAGAGACCCAGTACTTC | CASSTESGYQETQYF | . | TRBV5-6 | . | 15 | TRBJ2-5
TGCGCCAGCAGCTTGACAGGGGGCTTAACAACCGGGGAGCTGTTTTTT | CASSLTGGLTTGELFF | TRBD1 | TRBV5-1 | . | 16 | TRBJ2-2
TGTGCCAGCAGCCCCCCACAGCCCAATTCACCCCTCCACTTT | CASSPPQPNSPLHF | . | TRBV27 | . | 14 | TRBJ1-6
TGTGCCAGCAGTTTAGGGACTAGCGGGGCTTCCTACAATGAGCAGTTCTTC | CASSLGTSGASYNEQFF | TRBD2 | TRBV27 | few | 17 | TRBJ2-1
TGTGCCAGCAGGGAATCCCAGAGGTACACAGATACGCAGTATTTT | CASRESQRYTDTQYF | . | TRBV25-1 | . | 15 | TRBJ2-3
TGTGCCAGCAGCCACGACGGGACTAGTAGACAGACCCAGTACTTC | CASSHDGTSRQTQYF | TRBD2 | TRBV11-2 | few | 15 | TRBJ2-5
TGTGCCAGCGGCCCCGAGGCAGGACGCGGAAAACTGTTTTTT | CASGPEAGRGKLFF | . | TRBV6-5 | . | 14 | TRBJ1-4
TGTGCCAGCAACGAACAGGGGGCGCAAGATACGCAGTATTTT | CASNEQGAQDTQYF | TRBD1 | TRBV6-2/TRBV6-3 | few | 14 | TRBJ2-3
TGTGCCAGCAGTTACGGGCGGGAGGAGTACTTC | CASSYGREEYF | TRBD2 | TRBV6-6 | . | 11 | TRBJ2-5
TGTGCCAGCAAAGGAGGCCCCGGGTCTGAGCAGTTCTTC | CASKGGPGSEQFF | . | TRBV25-1 | . | 13 | TRBJ2-1
TGCGCCAGCAGCCAGAGACAGGGGGTGGAGAGCAATCAGCCCCAGCATTTT | CASSQRQGVESNQPQHF | TRBD1 | TRBV5-1 | . | 17 | TRBJ1-5
TGTGCCAGCAGCCCTCCCCGGACTAGCGGGAGCTACGAGCAGTACTTC | CASSPPRTSGSYEQYF | TRBD2 | TRBV11-2 | . | 16 | TRBJ2-7
TGTGCCAGCAGCTCCCGGGCGGGGGGGGACACAGATACGCAGTATTTT | CASSSRAGGDTDTQYF | TRBD2 | TRBV7-2 | . | 16 | TRBJ2-3
TGTGCCAGCAGTGAAACAGGGGGCCATGAAAAACTGTTTTTT | CASSETGGHEKLFF | TRBD1 | TRBV25-1 | . | 14 | TRBJ1-4
TGTGCCACCAGCAGAGATTGGCGATTCAAGACCCAGTACTTC | CATSRDWRFKTQYF | . | TRBV15 | . | 14 | TRBJ2-5
TGCGCCAGCAGCGGCTACTCAGGACTAGCCCAAGCCGAGTACTTC | CASSGYSGLAQAEYF | TRBD2 | TRBV10-2 | . | 15 | TRBJ2-5
TGTGCCAGCAGTTTAAGTACGTTAGTAACTAAGGGCTACACCTTC | CASSLSTLVTKGYTF | . | TRBV12-3/TRBV12-4 | . | 15 | TRBJ1-2
TGTGCCAGCAGCAAATTTGAGGACAGGGGGCACATACGGGACTACGAGCAGTACTTC | CASSKFEDRGHIRDYEQYF | . | TRBV21-1 | few | 19 | TRBJ2-7
TGTGCCAGCAGTTTTGAGGGTACGTTAGGCTACACCTTC | CASSFEGTLGYTF | . | TRBV12-3/TRBV12-4 | few | 13 | TRBJ1-2
TGCGCCAGCAGCCAAGAGGCCGGGAGGGGGACAGATACGCAGTATTTT | CASSQEAGRGTDTQYF | TRBD2 | TRBV4-3 | . | 16 | TRBJ2-3
TGTGCCAGCAGCTCTAACAGGGGGAATGAGCAGTTCTTC | CASSSNRGNEQFF | TRBD1 | TRBV7-6 | few | 13 | TRBJ2-1
TGTGCCAGCAGTTTACCGGGGGTAGCTGATACGCAGTATTTT | CASSLPGVADTQYF | . | TRBV28 | few | 14 | TRBJ2-3
TGTGCCAGCAGCTTAAGACCAGCGGGGGGGAGCAATGAGCAGTTCTTC | CASSLRPAGGSNEQFF | TRBD2 | TRBV7-3 | . | 16 | TRBJ2-1
TGTGCCAGCAGCCCGACTGTTGGGCACCAAGAGACCCAGTACTTC | CASSPTVGHQETQYF | . | TRBV9 | few | 15 | TRBJ2-5
TGTGCCAGCAGCCCCAGGGACAGGTCGGTTTACGAGCAGTACTTC | CASSPRDRSVYEQYF | TRBD1 | TRBV7-8 | . | 15 | TRBJ2-7
TGTGCCACCAGTGTAGCGGCGGTGCCGGCCGGTACGCAGTATTTT | CATSVAAVPAGTQYF | . | TRBV24-1 | once | 15 | TRBJ2-3
TGCGCCAGCAGCTTGGCCATCGGTCTGGCAGGCACTGAAGCTTTCTTT | CASSLAIGLAGTEAFF | . | TRBV5-1 | once | 16 | TRBJ1-1
TGTGCCAGCAGCACGGTGAGCTCCTACGAGCAGTACTTC | CASSTVSSYEQYF | . | TRBV11-2 | . | 13 | TRBJ2-7
TGTGCCGGCACTCAGGGGGGACAGAGTCTTTATAGCAATCAGCCCCAGCATTTT | CAGTQGGQSLYSNQPQHF | TRBD1 | TRBV6-1 | . | 18 | TRBJ1-5
TGTGCCAGCAGTTTCTTGCGGGTAGAAGAGACCCAGTACTTC | CASSFLRVEETQYF | . | TRBV6-2/TRBV6-3 | once | 14 | TRBJ2-5
TGTGCCAGCAGCCAAACAGGGGAGGGCTACGAGCAGTACTTC | CASSQTGEGYEQYF | . | TRBV11-2 | . | 14 | TRBJ2-7
TGTGCCAGCAGCTATAGCGTACATGAGCAGTTCTTC | CASSYSVHEQFF | . | TRBV7-2 | . | 12 | TRBJ2-1
TGCAGCGTTCACCGGGGCGAAGGCACTGAAGCTTTCTTT | CSVHRGEGTEAFF | . | TRBV29-1 | few | 13 | TRBJ1-1
TGTGCCAGCAGGGACAGGCGGAACACTGAAGCTTTCTTT | CASRDRRNTEAFF | TRBD1 | TRBV12-3/TRBV12-4 | . | 13 | TRBJ1-1